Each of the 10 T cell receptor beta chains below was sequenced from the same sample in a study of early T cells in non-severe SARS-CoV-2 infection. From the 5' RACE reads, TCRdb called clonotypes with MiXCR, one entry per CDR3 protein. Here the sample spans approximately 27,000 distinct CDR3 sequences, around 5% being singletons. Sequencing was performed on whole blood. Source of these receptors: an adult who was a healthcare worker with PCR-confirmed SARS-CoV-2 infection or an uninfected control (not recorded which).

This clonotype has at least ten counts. The CDR3: CASSFSGSGPYEQYF. CDR3 sequence (DNA): TGTGCCAGCAGCTTTAGTGGTTCAGGGCCCTACGAGCAGTACTTC. The chain couples TRBV7-3 to TRBJ2-7, with a weak D call TRBD1 (5 bases). V was pared by 3 bases and J by 2 bases, with 14 bases between. Germline assignment: CDR1 SGHTA and CDR2 FQGTGA. The CDR3 has 15 residues. Full variable domain (rest looked up from reference TRBV7-3 and TRBJ2-7): GAGVSQTPSNKVTEKGKYVELRCDPISGHTALYWYRQSLGQGPEFLIYFQGTGAADDSGLPNDRFFAVRPEGSVSTLKIQRTERGDSAVYLCASSFSGSGPYEQYFGPGTRLTVT.

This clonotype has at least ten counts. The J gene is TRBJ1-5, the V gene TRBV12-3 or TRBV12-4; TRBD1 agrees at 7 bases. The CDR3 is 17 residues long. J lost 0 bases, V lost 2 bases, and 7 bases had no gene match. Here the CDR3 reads CASSLRTGEGSNQPQHF. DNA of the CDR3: TGTGCCAGCAGTTTACGGACAGGTGAGGGTAGCAATCAGCCCCAGCATTTT.

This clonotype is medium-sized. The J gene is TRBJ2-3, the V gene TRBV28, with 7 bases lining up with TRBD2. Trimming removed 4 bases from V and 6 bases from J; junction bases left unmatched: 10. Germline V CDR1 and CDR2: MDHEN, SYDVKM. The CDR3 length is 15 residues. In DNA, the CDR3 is TGTGCCAGCAGTTCTCCCAGCGGGGCGGGGGATACGCAGTATTTT. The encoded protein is CASSSPSGAGDTQYF. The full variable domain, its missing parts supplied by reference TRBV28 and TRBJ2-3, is DVKVTQSSRYLVKRTGEKVFLECVQDMDHENMFWYRQDPGLGLRLIYFSYDVKMKEKGDIPEGYSVSREKKERFSLILESASTNQTSMYLCASSSPSGAGDTQYFGPGTRLTVL.

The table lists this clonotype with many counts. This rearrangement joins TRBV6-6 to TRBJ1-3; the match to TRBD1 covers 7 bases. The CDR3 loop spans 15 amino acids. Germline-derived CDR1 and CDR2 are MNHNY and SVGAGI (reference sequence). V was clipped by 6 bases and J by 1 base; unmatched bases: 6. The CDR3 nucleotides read TGTGCCAGCAGCCGACAGGGACTATCTGGAAACACCATATATTTT. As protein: CASSRQGLSGNTIYF.

The CDR3 sequence: CASRQQGAPDTQYF. CDR3 in DNA: TGTGCCAGCAGGCAACAGGGGGCCCCAGATACGCAGTATTTT. The V and J genes are TRBV12-3 or TRBV12-4 and TRBJ2-3; 9 nucleotides align to TRBD1. J gave up 4 bases and V 6 bases, and 5 bases lay outside the gene matches. The length of the CDR3 is 14 residues.

The CDR3 DNA sequence: TGCAGTGCTAGAGATACAGGACTAGCGGGAGCCCCCCGGCGGAATGAGCAGTTCTTC. Its protein product is CSARDTGLAGAPRRNEQFF. The rearrangement uses TRBV20-1 and TRBJ2-1, with 13 bases fitting TRBD2. The J segment lost 7 bases and the V segment lost 0 bases, leaving 15 bases of the junction unmatched. CDR3 length: 19 residues. Germline CDR1 reads DFQATT; CDR2 reads SNEGSKA (reference sequence).

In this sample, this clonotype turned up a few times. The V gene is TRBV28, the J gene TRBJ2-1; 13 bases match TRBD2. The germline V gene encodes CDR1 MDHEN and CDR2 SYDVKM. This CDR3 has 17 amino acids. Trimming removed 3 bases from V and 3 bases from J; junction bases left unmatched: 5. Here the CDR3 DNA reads TGTGCCAGCAGTTTGGGGGGGACTAGCGGGATCTACAATGAGCAGTTCTTC. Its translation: CASSLGGTSGIYNEQFF.

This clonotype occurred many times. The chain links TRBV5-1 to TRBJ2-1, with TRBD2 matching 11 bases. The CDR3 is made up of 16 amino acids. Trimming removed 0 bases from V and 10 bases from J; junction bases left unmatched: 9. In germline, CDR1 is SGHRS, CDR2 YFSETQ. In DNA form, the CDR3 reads TGCGCCAGCAGCTTGGCCGGTAAACTAGCGGGGGTCGAGCAGTTCTTC. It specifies CASSLAGKLAGVEQFF.

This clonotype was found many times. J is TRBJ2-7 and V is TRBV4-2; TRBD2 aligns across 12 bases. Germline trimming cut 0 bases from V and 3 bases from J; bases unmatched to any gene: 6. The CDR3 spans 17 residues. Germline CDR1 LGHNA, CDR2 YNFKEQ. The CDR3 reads CASSQDPTSGRSYEQYF. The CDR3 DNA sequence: TGTGCCAGCAGCCAAGACCCTACTAGCGGGAGGAGCTACGAGCAGTACTTC.

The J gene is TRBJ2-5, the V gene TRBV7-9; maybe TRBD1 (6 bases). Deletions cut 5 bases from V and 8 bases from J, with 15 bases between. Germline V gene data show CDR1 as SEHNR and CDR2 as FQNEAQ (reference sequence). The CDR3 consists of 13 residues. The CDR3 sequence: CASSTRDRPTQYF. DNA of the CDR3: TGTGCCAGCAGCACCCGAGACAGGCCTACCCAGTACTTC.